This T cell receptor beta chain was recorded in a study of T cell responses to AZD1222 COVID-19 vaccine. Method: immunoSEQ multiplex PCR; TCRdb's copy keeps in-frame clones and lacks some. The table shows about 150,000 clones, with over 90% occurring only once. V trimming: 5 bases; J trimming: 8 bases; junction bases outside the gene matches: 4. This CDR3 comprises 12 residues. The germline CDR1 and CDR2 sequences are KGHSH and LQKENI. Study-wide results and caveats: The sample set comprised mostly white British donors with more females, and clonal diversity was possibly underestimated. The repertoires were collected only after the peak T cell response. Mapped onto spike, vaccine-associated CD4 TCRs spanned it and were dominant at 160-218 and 743-854. Just a handful of AZD1222 recipients were seropositive at baseline.

Of note for this clone: The antigen is undetermined.

This chain uses TRBV18 with TRBJ1-2; 8 bases fit TRBD1. The clonotype originates from an adult who received the AZD1222 COVID-19 vaccine. Sample: peripheral blood, taken 28 days after the second AZD1222 dose. The CDR3 bases are TGTGCCAGCTCAGTGGACAGGGAAGGCTACACCTTC. Amino acids: CASSVDREGYTF.